This TCR beta chain was profiled in a study of shared clonotypes between healthy human individuals (dated by TCRdb to 2020 to 2021). At the level of the whole study: A few men and a couple of women, aged 18 to 49 years, made up the cohort. To estimate repertoire size and how much clonotype sharing occurs between individuals, the study deeply sequenced the blood TCR repertoires of 4 to 6 healthy adults. To increase sequencing depth and limit assay-specific biases, TCR repertoire library preparation and sequencing were carried out by different laboratories using diverse techniques. Each donor's leukapheresis produced roughly between roughly 0.85 and 10 billion PBMCs. Broad study findings and their caveats: Based on pairwise subsampling, the degree of clonotype sharing among donors was expected to be affected by sequencing depth. Because the study included a small number of donors, the genetic and exposure-history diversity represented was limited. Sampling was limited to blood, and TCR repertoires in tissue likely differ from TCR repertoires in blood.

Using the deep immunoSEQ assay, TCR CDR3 regions were amplified from genomic DNA by multiplex PCR. Extracted genomic DNA from each cell subset was distributed evenly across all wells of several immunoSEQ 96-well plates, and each plate was treated as a replicate. For unsorted PBMC, approximately 300 ng of genomic DNA, equivalent to about 32,000 T cell genomes, went into each replicate PCR. Genomic DNA from unsorted PBMC was sequenced over ten immunoSEQ deep assay plates. Purified libraries were measured with a Qubit 3.0 fluorometer, size-checked on a Bioanalyzer 2100, and measured again with the KAPA Library Quantification kit. Every immunoSEQ 96-well plate was sequenced on a separate single-read 150-cycle Illumina NextSeq 550 flow cell. The published analysis was carried out like this. Because the immunoSEQ output held only junctional sequences and lacked quality scores, the filtering could not match the filtering applied to full-length reads. Sequences were annotated with PyIR, a Python wrapper for IgBLAST v1.9, using IMGT germline references to assign V/J genes and CDR3. Any read was removed if the V/J assignment was weak (E-value above 1e-6), the CDR3 was missing, or the read contained stop codons, out-of-frame junctions, or ambiguous translated residues. V3J clonotypes were defined as sequences sharing an identical inferred V gene, J gene, and CDR3 amino acid sequence. To compute the percentage overlap between repertoires, the number of shared unique clonotypes was divided by the size of the smaller repertoire. Repertoire richness was assessed with RTK rarefaction, the Chao1 estimator, and Recon v2.1 estimates of unobserved clonotypes. Here the immuneACCESS table is served through TCRdb, limited to in-frame sequences with V and J called. Missing clones are a known gap in these copies; in checked studies unresolved V genes cover under half, and the rest lacks a known reason. The D gene and trimming were derived from the DNA, and the V and J assignments and clone size from that table. The sample yields hundreds of thousands of clones; roughly four fifths were counted once. Together, the top ten hold 12% of the sample.

On this clone itself: Its antigen remains unidentified. The sample holds no much larger clone one base away, and base qualities are not on file.

Trimming takes 10 bases off V and 5 bases off J; junction bases not matched to a gene: 6. From cysteine to phenylalanine, the CDR3 is 13 amino acids long. Of all the DNA, just the CDR3 is kept, 39 bases in frame from base 1. In the germline V gene (reference sequence), CDR1 corresponds to LNHDA and CDR2 to SQIVND. Donors were healthy HIV-negative adults with no recently reported acute infections or vaccinations. All donors were Caucasian adults living in Nashville, Tennessee, USA. For unsorted samples, about 90 million PBMCs were counted, and genomic DNA was extracted using the QIAamp DNA Blood Mini kit. After blood collection by leukapheresis, PBMCs were isolated using Ficoll-Histopaque density gradient centrifugation and then cryopreserved in the vapor phase of liquid nitrogen.

The material sequenced was PBMCs. This TCR came from a woman aged 40 to 50 in good health. Some clones in this sample may be carry-over from other donors' samples. The V gene is TRBV19 and the J gene is TRBJ2-7; 12 junctional bases match TRBD2. The CDR3 sequence is CATGGTSGHEQYF. The DNA sequence reads TGTGCCACCGGCGGGACTAGCGGGCACGAGCAGTACTTC. The variable domain in full, with residues beyond the CDR3 obtained from the reference TRBV19 and TRBJ2-7 genes, is DGGITQSPKYLFRKEGQNVTLSCEQNLNHDAMYWYRQDPGQGLRLIYYSQIVNDFQKGDIAEGYSVSREKKESFPLTVTSAQKNPTAFYLCATGGTSGHEQYFGPGTRLTVT.